This entry lists 6 T cell receptor beta chains sequenced from one sample in a study of OX40 agonist ivuxolimab in advanced cancers. Data came from immunoSEQ multiplex PCR; TCRdb stores just in-frame clones and leaves some out. The sample includes roughly 79,000 clones, around 92% seen only once; the top ten take approximately 10%. The sequencing here drew on CD4+ or CD8+ T cells sorted from blood, taken in a trial of the OX40 agonist ivuxolimab. The origin of the receptors is an adult with an advanced solid tumor such as melanoma, head and neck, liver or kidney cancer.

The chain carries TRBV2 and TRBJ2-5, with 11 bases that match TRBD2. The CDR3 extends over 18 amino acids. Trimming at V came to 2 bases and at J to 4 bases, leaving 12 bases not matched to a gene. The germline V gene has CDR1 SNHLY and CDR2 FYNNEI. The CDR3 DNA sequence: TGTGCCAGCAGTGAACAGGGGGTGCTAGCGGGAGGCAGAGAGACCCAGTACTTC. This encodes CASSEQGVLAGGRETQYF.

This chain joins TRBV7-9 and TRBJ2-3; no definite D call. The V gene's germline CDR1 is SEHNR and CDR2 FQNEAQ (reference sequence). The CDR3 has 13 residues. V lost 6 bases, J lost 3 bases, and 10 bases lay in between. CDR3 DNA: TGTGCCAGCAGACAAGATAATACAGATACGCAGTATTTT. It codes for CASRQDNTDTQYF.

The chain recombines TRBV27 with TRBJ1-1; 10 nucleotides agree with TRBD1. The CDR3 sequence is 17 residues long. J lost 3 bases, V lost 2 bases, and 9 bases had no gene match. Germline V gene sequence: CDR1 MNHEY, CDR2 SMNVEV (reference sequence). CDR3: CASSLATGGYLDTEAFF. In nucleotides, the CDR3 is TGTGCCAGCAGTTTAGCGACAGGGGGCTATCTTGACACTGAAGCTTTCTTT.

This CDR3 is CASSLARLSSYEQYF. The CDR3 DNA follows: TGTGCCAGCAGCTTAGCGCGGCTGAGCTCCTACGAGCAGTACTTC. This chain links TRBV7-8 with TRBJ2-7; D remains unclear. CDR1 is SGHVS, CDR2 FQNEAQ, per germline. CDR3 length equals 15 residues. V was clipped by 0 bases and J by 0 bases, with 9 bases between them.

The chain couples TRBV9 to TRBJ2-3, with D perhaps TRBD1 (6 bases). The CDR3 loop spans 15 amino acids. In germline, CDR1 is SGDLS, CDR2 YYNGEE. V was shortened by 1 base and J by 0 bases, with 9 bases between the two germline ends. The CDR3 coding sequence is TGTGCCAGCAGCGTATACAGGGCTAGCACAGATACGCAGTATTTT. This sequence encodes CASSVYRASTDTQYF.

V is TRBV19 and J is TRBJ2-7; D is perhaps TRBD1 (5 bases). V lost 3 bases and J 5 bases, leaving 11 bases between the germline ends. CDR1 is LNHDA and CDR2 is SQIVND in the germline V gene (reference sequence). The CDR3 has 13 amino acids. DNA for the CDR3: TGTGCCAGTAGTATGGCCTCAGGGAACGAGCAGTACTTC. It encodes CASSMASGNEQYF.